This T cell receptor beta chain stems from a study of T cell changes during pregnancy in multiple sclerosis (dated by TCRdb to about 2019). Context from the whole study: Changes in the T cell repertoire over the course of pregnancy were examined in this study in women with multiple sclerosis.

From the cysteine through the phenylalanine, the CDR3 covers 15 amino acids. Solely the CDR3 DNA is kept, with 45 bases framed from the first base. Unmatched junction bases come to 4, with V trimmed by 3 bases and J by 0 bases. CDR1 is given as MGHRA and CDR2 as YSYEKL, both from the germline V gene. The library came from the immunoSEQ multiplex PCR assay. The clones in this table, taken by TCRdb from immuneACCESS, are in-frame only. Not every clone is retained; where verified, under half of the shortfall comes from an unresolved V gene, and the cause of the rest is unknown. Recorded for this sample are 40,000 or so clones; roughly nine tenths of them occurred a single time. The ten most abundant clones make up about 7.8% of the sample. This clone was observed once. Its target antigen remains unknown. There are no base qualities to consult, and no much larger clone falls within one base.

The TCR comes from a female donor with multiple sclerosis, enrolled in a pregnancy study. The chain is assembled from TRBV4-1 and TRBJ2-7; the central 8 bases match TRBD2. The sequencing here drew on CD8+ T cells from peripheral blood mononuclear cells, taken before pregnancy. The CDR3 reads CASSQVSGSSYEQYF. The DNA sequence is TGCGCCAGCAGCCAGGTCAGCGGGAGCTCCTACGAGCAGTACTTC.